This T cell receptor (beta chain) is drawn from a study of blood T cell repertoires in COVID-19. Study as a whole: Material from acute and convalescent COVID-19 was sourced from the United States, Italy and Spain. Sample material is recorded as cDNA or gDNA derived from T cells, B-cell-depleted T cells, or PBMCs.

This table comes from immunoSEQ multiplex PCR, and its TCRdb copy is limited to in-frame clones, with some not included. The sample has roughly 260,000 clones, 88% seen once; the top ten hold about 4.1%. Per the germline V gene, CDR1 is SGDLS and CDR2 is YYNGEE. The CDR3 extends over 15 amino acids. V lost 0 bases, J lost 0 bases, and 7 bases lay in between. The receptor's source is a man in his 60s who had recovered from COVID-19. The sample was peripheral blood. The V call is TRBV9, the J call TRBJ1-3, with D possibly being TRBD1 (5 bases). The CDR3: CASSVATDSGNTIYF. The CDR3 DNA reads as TGTGCCAGCAGCGTAGCGACAGACTCTGGAAACACCATATATTTT.